The next 4 T cell receptor beta chains were all read from a single sample in a study of naive and memory T cell subsets. An oligonucleotide containing a UMI was ligated to the 3' end of TCR cDNA. Amplification of ligated cDNA took four PCR rounds with SP2 and nested alpha and beta constant primers. TCRdb itself ran the 5' RACE reads through MiXCR, one entry per CDR3 protein. The profile shows 57,000 or so distinct CDR3 sequences, approximately 7.2% of them singletons. All receptors come from a male donor in good health.

This clonotype was observed a few times. CDR3 protein: CSAPSQGVLDGYTF. The CDR3 DNA sequence: TGCAGTGCACCCTCACAGGGGGTTCTGGATGGCTACACCTTC. V and J are TRBV20-1 and TRBJ1-2; 8 positions agree with TRBD1. The germline V gene has CDR1 DFQATT and CDR2 SNEGSKA (reference sequence). The CDR3 sequence is 14 residues long. The V and J ends lost 6 bases and 6 bases, in that order; junction bases with no gene match: 12.

This clonotype has a handful of counts. The CDR3 is CAWSVDWDNEQFF. The DNA of the CDR3 is TGTGCCTGGAGTGTTGATTGGGACAATGAGCAGTTCTTC. This sequence joins TRBV30 and TRBJ2-1; D is ambiguous. CDR3 length equals 13 residues. The ends were cut back, 0 bases at V and 5 bases at J, with 8 bases in the middle. Germline V gives CDR1 GTSNPN, CDR2 SVGIG (reference sequence).

This clonotype occurred a few times. This chain links TRBV11-3 with TRBJ2-1, with TRBD1 matching 7 bases. In germline, CDR1 is SGHNT, CDR2 YENEEA. This CDR3 region has 16 residues. Unmatched junction bases numbered 2, after V lost 0 bases and J lost 0 bases. This CDR3 is CASSLEGTDSYNEQFF. The CDR3 nucleotides read TGTGCCAGCAGCTTAGAAGGGACAGACTCCTACAATGAGCAGTTCTTC.

The J gene is TRBJ2-7, the V gene TRBV14, with TRBD2 matching over 11 bases. The V gene's germline CDR1 is SGHDN and CDR2 FVKESK. After removal of 6 bases from V and 3 bases from J, the junction contained 7 bases not matched to a gene. The CDR3 runs 15 residues. The CDR3 DNA reads as TGTGCCAGCAGTTTCGGGACTAGCGGCTTCTACGAGCAGTACTTC. Amino acids: CASSFGTSGFYEQYF.